Listed here are 13 T cell receptor beta chains from one sample, sequenced in a study of T cell clonality in common variable immunodeficiency. No cognate antigen is known for these TCRs. Study-wide findings and caveats: Fewer deletions and N-nucleotide insertions were reportedly seen in common variable immunodeficiency TCR beta sequences.

Generated by immunoSEQ multiplex PCR, the TCRdb table keeps only in-frame clones and is missing some. Captured here are 25,000 to 30,000 clones, none seen once; the top ten comprise 4%. The specimen sequenced was peripheral blood mononuclear cells. These receptors originate from a human donor with common variable immunodeficiency.

Details on this clone: The read terminates 3 residues ahead of where the CDR3 ends, so the germline J gene completes it. This chain joins TRBV7-6 and TRBJ2-1; TRBD2 agrees at 7 bases. The CDR3 has 14 amino acids. Trimming removed 3 bases from V and 4 bases from J; junction bases left unmatched: 3. CDR1 is SGHVS, CDR2 FNYEAQ, per germline. The CDR3 DNA, read in part, is TGTGCCAGCAGCTTGCTAGCGGCATACAATGAG. It translates to CASSLLAAYNE. From start to end, the CDR3 is CASSLLAAYNEQFF.

In this sample, this clone turned up many times. The CDR3 is cut off 3 residues early in the read; its end comes from the germline J gene. This sequence joins TRBV5-4 and TRBJ1-5; TRBD1 matches at 7 bases. The germline CDR1 and CDR2 sequences are SGHNT and YYREEE (reference sequence). The CDR3 runs to 15 residues. J lost 5 bases, V lost 0 bases, and 5 bases had no gene match. CDR3: CASSLGGQAHQPQHF. CDR3 DNA (partial): TGTGCCAGCAGCTTGGGAGGACAGGCTCATCAGCCC.

A few counts support this clone. The read comes to an end 3 residues before the CDR3 does, leaving the germline J gene to fill in the end. The chain recombines TRBV6-1 with TRBJ1-1, with 8 positions matching TRBD1. V lost 2 bases, J lost 4 bases, and 12 bases stayed unmatched. The CDR3 contains 17 residues. Germline assignment: CDR1 MNHNS and CDR2 SASEGT. The CDR3 sequence is CASSEPGGAGRGTEAFF. The CDR3 DNA, read in part, is TGTGCCAGCAGTGAACCAGGGGGCGCTGGCAGGGGCACTGAA.

This clone was found many times. The read halts 3 residues ahead of the CDR3 end, with the missing end drawn from the germline J gene. J is TRBJ2-1 and V is TRBV7-3, with 13 bases matching TRBD2. The trim removed 5 bases at V and 7 bases at J, leaving 5 bases unmatched. Germline CDR1 and CDR2: SGHTA and FQGTGA. The CDR3 runs to 15 residues. CDR3 in amino acids: CASSPTSGRANEQFF. The part of the CDR3 DNA that was read is TGTGCCAGCAGCCCAACTAGCGGGAGGGCTAATGAG.

Many counts were recorded for this clone. Read coverage stops 3 residues before the CDR3 terminus; the germline J gene supplies the remainder. This rearrangement joins TRBV29-1 to TRBJ1-2, with TRBD1 identical over 9 bases. The CDR3 extends over 13 amino acids. Per germline, CDR1 SQVTM and CDR2 ANQGSEA. CDR3 residues: CSVGLTGGTGYTF. The part of the CDR3 DNA that was read is TGCAGCGTCGGCCTAACAGGGGGCACCGGC.

The sample holds many counts of this clone. The read comes to an end 3 residues before the CDR3 does, leaving the germline J gene to fill in the end. The J gene is TRBJ1-2, the V gene TRBV7-9, with 7 bases identical to TRBD1. Per the germline V gene, CDR1 is SEHNR and CDR2 is FQNEAQ (reference sequence). This CDR3 contains 15 residues. Incomplete CDR3 DNA: TGTGCCAGCAGCTTAGCCGACAGGGTACAACAAGGC. Amino acids: CASSLADRVQQG. In full, the CDR3 reads CASSLADRVQQGYTF. Full variable domain (outside the CDR3, taken from reference TRBV7-9 and TRBJ1-2): DTGVSQNPRHKITKRGQNVTFRCDPISEHNRLYWYRQTLGQGPEFLTYFQNEAQLEKSRLLSDRFSAERPKGSFSTLEIQRTEQGDSAMYLCASSLADRVQQGYTFGSGTRLTVV.

This clone has ten or more counts. The sequence runs out 3 residues before the end of the CDR3; the remainder is reconstructed from the germline J gene. The V call is TRBV2, the J call TRBJ2-7; tentative D call: TRBD1 (5 bases). Germline lookup yields CDR1 SNHLY and CDR2 FYNNEI. Deletions cut 5 bases from V and 4 bases from J, with 9 bases between. The CDR3 spans 12 residues. The sequenced part of the CDR3 DNA is TGTGCCAGCAGTACGACAGCATACGAG. Its protein product is CASSTTAYE. The full CDR3 reads CASSTTAYEQYF.

As concerns this clone: Read data end 3 residues before the CDR3 end; the end is taken from the germline J gene. The rearrangement links TRBV19 to TRBJ2-7, with 8 bases identical to TRBD2. CDR1 is LNHDA, CDR2 SQIVND, per germline (reference sequence). Unmatched junction bases numbered 5, after V lost 3 bases and J lost 4 bases. The CDR3 is 14 residues long. The sequenced CDR3 bases are TGTGCCAGTAGTATCGCCGCTAGCGGGTACGAG. Translation: CASSIAASGYE. The complete CDR3 sequence is CASSIAASGYEQYF. The full variable domain, in which reference TRBV19 and TRBJ2-7 provide the parts outside the CDR3, is DGGITQSPKYLFRKEGQNVTLSCEQNLNHDAMYWYRQDPGQGLRLIYYSQIVNDFQKGDIAEGYSVSREKKESFPLTVTSAQKNPTAFYLCASSIAASGYEQYFGPGTRLTVT.

This clone was counted only a few times. The CDR3 end falls 3 residues outside the read, so it is completed with the germline J gene. The V gene is TRBV7-9, the J gene TRBJ1-2; the D gene is possibly TRBD1 (5 bases). The CDR3 is 15 amino acids. Germline CDR1 is SEHNR and CDR2 is FQNEAQ (reference sequence). V was shortened by 2 bases and J by 2 bases, with 12 bases between the two germline ends. The CDR3 loop reads CASSLSGASNYGYTF. The part of the CDR3 DNA that was read is TGTGCCAGCAGCTTAAGTGGGGCTTCGAACTATGGC.

This clone appeared a few times. The missing CDR3 end, 3 residues past where the read stops, is filled in from the germline J gene. The V call is TRBV7-3, the J call TRBJ1-6; no reliable D call. This CDR3 contains 14 residues. Germline assignment: CDR1 SGHTA and CDR2 FQGTGA. The sequenced CDR3 bases are TGTGCCAGCAGCCCAGACTTAAGGCCGGCGCCC. Its protein is CASSPDLRPAP. The entire CDR3 protein is CASSPDLRPAPLHF.

Remarks on this clone: The sequenced fragment ends 3 residues before the CDR3 boundary, so the rest is inferred from the germline J gene. The gene calls are TRBV2 and TRBJ1-5; D is possibly TRBD1 (6 bases). V was shortened by 7 bases and J by 3 bases, with 10 bases between the two germline ends. The germline CDR1 and CDR2 sequences are SNHLY and FYNNEI. The CDR3 length is 13 residues. This CDR3 is CASTRGANQPQHF. The CDR3 DNA, read in part, is TGTGCCAGCACCCGGGGGGCCAATCAGCCC.

As to this clone: Sequencing ends 3 residues short of the CDR3 end; the germline J gene provides the rest. Other nucleotide sequences in the sample specify the same CDR3. The chain joins TRBV7-9 to TRBJ1-4; D gene uncertain. The CDR3 is 12 amino acids. Trimming removed 3 bases from V and 7 bases from J, with 6 bases in between. CDR1 is SEHNR, CDR2 FQNEAQ, per germline (reference sequence). CDR3 region: CASSFSGEKLFF. Incomplete CDR3 DNA: TGTGCCAGCAGCTTCTCAGGTGAAAAA.

This clone was seen only a few times. The sequence runs out 3 residues before the end of the CDR3; the remainder is reconstructed from the germline J gene. This sequence joins TRBV7-9 and TRBJ2-5; the D call may be TRBD1 or TRBD2 (5 bases each). The V end was cut by 5 bases, the J end by 1 base, with 14 bases between. The CDR3 runs 15 residues. Per the germline V gene, CDR1 is SEHNR and CDR2 is FQNEAQ (reference sequence). The CDR3 spells CASSRGEFPQETQYF. The sequenced CDR3 bases are TGTGCCAGCAGCAGAGGGGAATTCCCCCAAGAGACC. Full variable domain (remainder filled in from reference TRBV7-9 and TRBJ2-5): DTGVSQNPRHKITKRGQNVTFRCDPISEHNRLYWYRQTLGQGPEFLTYFQNEAQLEKSRLLSDRFSAERPKGSFSTLEIQRTEQGDSAMYLCASSRGEFPQETQYFGPGTRLLVL.